Sequencing of this TCR beta chain was carried out in a study of OX40 agonist ivuxolimab in advanced cancers. Study details: At 0.01 to 10 mg/kg, ivuxolimab was administered intravenously to patients every 2 weeks. The diagnoses of dose-escalation patients were hepatocellular carcinoma, melanoma, renal cell or head and neck cancer.

Measured with immunoSEQ multiplex PCR; TCRdb has only the in-frame clones, and not every one. The sample holds roughly 90,000 clones; about nine tenths are singletons and the top ten take about 0.35%. Study-wide points: Undetermined was the antigen specificity of the expanded peripheral T cells.

About this clone itself: Its cognate antigen is unknown.

In germline, CDR1 is SGHVS, CDR2 FQNEAQ. The length of the CDR3 is 16 residues. The V and J ends lost 6 bases and 3 bases respectively, with 21 bases between them. V and J are TRBV7-8 and TRBJ2-7; D may be TRBD1 (6 bases). The TCR was taken from an adult with an advanced solid tumor such as melanoma, head and neck, liver or kidney cancer. Source: CD4+ or CD8+ T cells sorted from blood, taken in a trial of the OX40 agonist ivuxolimab. As DNA, the CDR3 is TGTGCCAGCAGTCCGCCTTATGGGGGCGCGGTCTACGAGCAGTACTTC. The encoded protein is CASSPPYGGAVYEQYF.